Listed here is a single T cell receptor (beta chain). Its target is unknown. TCRdb's table, derived via immunoSEQ multiplex PCR, lists solely in-frame clones and lacks some. Of 50,000 or so clones in the sample, 94% were seen once. Trimming left V 0 bases short and J 6 bases short, with 10 bases between. Germline V lookup: CDR1 SGHNT, CDR2 YYREEE (reference sequence). The CDR3 is 14 residues long. The data derive from a study of cytomegalovirus exposure and HLA in healthy donors. Study-wide points: The study labeled under 200 TCR beta chains cytomegalovirus-associated.

The J gene is TRBJ1-5, the V gene TRBV5-4, with D maybe TRBD1 (5 bases). This sequence was found in a woman younger than 30 in good health and CMV-seropositive. The sample comprised PBMCs. CDR3 residues: CASSLAGSGQPQHF. The CDR3, as DNA: TGTGCCAGCAGCTTGGCAGGGTCGGGTCAGCCCCAGCATTTT.